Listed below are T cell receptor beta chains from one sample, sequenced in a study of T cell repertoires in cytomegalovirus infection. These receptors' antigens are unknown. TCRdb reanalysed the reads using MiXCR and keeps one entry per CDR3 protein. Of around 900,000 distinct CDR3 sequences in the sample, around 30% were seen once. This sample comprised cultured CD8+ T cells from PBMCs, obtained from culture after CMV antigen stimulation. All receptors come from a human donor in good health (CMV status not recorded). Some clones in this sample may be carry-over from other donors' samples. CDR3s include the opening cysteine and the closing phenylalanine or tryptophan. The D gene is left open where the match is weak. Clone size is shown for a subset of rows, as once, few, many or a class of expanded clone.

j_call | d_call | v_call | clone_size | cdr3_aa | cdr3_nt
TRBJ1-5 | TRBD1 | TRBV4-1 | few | CASSQAGQGTPQHF | TGCGCCAGCAGCCAGGCGGGACAGGGGACGCCCCAGCATTTT
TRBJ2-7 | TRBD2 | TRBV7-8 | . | CANSFGLAGGPVDEQYF | TGTGCCAACAGCTTTGGACTAGCGGGGGGGCCGGTCGACGAGCAGTACTTC
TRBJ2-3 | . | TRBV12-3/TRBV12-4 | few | CASSSGEGTDTQYF | TGTGCCAGCAGTTCAGGGGAGGGCACAGATACGCAGTATTTT
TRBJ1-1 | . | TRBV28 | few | CASNLTPHGRDQKVLSWDTEAFF | TGTGCCAGCAACCTAACCCCTCATGGCAGGGACCAGAAGGTTCTATCTTGGGACACTGAAGCTTTCTTT
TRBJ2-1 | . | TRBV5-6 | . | CASTLRDSYNEQFF | TGTGCCAGCACCCTAAGAGACTCCTACAATGAGCAGTTCTTC
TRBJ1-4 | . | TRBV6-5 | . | CASSYSPRGTNEKLFF | TGTGCCAGCAGTTACAGCCCGAGGGGAACTAATGAAAAACTGTTTTTT
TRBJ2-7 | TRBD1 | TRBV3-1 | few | CASSQAGTGGSYEQYF | TGTGCCAGCAGCCAGGCCGGGACAGGGGGTTCCTACGAGCAGTACTTC
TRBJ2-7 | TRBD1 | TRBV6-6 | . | CASSHQGALYEQYF | TGTGCCAGCAGCCATCAGGGGGCTCTGTACGAGCAGTACTTC
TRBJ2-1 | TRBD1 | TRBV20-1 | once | CSASGTGPYNEQFF | TGCAGTGCTAGTGGGACAGGGCCCTACAATGAGCAGTTCTTC
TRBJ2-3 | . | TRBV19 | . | CPTRDRSRLCADTQYF | TGCCCCACTCGAGACAGGTCCCGACTTTGCGCAGATACGCAGTATTTT
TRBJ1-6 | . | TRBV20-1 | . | CSAQRAASSYNSPLHF | TGCAGTGCCCAAAGGGCCGCCAGCTCCTATAATTCACCCCTCCACTTT
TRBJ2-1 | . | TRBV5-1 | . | CASSTRDKGYNEQFF | TGCGCCAGCAGCACCCGGGACAAAGGGTACAATGAGCAGTTCTTC
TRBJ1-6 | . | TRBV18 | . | CASSPPQLSYNSPLHF | TGTGCCAGCTCACCACCACAGCTTTCCTATAATTCACCCCTCCACTTT
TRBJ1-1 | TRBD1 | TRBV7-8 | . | CANSLSKGGLVEAFF | TGTGCCAACAGCTTAAGTAAAGGGGGCCTAGTTGAAGCTTTCTTT
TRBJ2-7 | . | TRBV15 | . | CATSRDWGQYEQYF | TGTGCCACCAGCAGAGATTGGGGCCAATACGAGCAGTACTTC
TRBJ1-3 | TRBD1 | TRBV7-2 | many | CASSLEAGGSGNTIYF | TGTGCCAGCAGCTTAGAGGCAGGGGGCTCTGGAAACACCATATATTTT
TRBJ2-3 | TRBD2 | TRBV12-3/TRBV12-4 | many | CASSRLAGVTDTQYF | TGTGCCAGCAGTCGACTAGCGGGGGTCACAGATACGCAGTATTTT
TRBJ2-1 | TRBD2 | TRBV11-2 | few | CASSSGLAGEGEQFF | TGTGCCAGCAGCTCGGGACTAGCGGGGGAAGGTGAGCAGTTCTTC
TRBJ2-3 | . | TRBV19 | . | CVVKQGPDTQYF | TGTGTGGTCAAACAGGGACCAGATACGCAGTATTTT
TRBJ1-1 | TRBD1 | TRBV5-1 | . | CASTTTGAGAEAFF | TGCGCCAGCACGACTACAGGGGCAGGAGCTGAAGCTTTCTTT
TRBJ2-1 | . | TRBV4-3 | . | CASSQDNSWLDGYNEQFF | TGCGCCAGCAGCCAAGATAATAGTTGGCTAGATGGCTACAATGAGCAGTTCTTC
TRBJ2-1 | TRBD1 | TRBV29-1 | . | CSVEKGRDSGTGNEQFF | TGCAGCGTTGAAAAGGGAAGGGACAGCGGAACGGGGAATGAGCAGTTCTTC
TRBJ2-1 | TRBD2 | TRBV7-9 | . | CASSFPLAGGQNEQFF | TGTGCCAGCAGCTTTCCGCTAGCGGGGGGGCAAAATGAGCAGTTCTTC
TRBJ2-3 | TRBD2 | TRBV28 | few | CASSLRVGRSRGAQPRDTQYF | TGTGCCAGCAGTTTAAGAGTCGGGAGGAGTCGAGGGGCCCAACCCCGAGATACGCAGTATTTT
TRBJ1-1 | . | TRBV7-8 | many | CASSLAMGGTEAFF | TGTGCCAGCAGCTTAGCTATGGGGGGCACTGAAGCTTTCTTT
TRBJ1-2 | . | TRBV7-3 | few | CASSTPDQAGFTF | TGTGCCAGCAGCACCCCGGACCAGGCCGGGTTCACCTTC
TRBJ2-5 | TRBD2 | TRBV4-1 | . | CASSPPAGAGETQYF | TGCGCCAGCAGCCCCCCAGCGGGGGCTGGAGAGACCCAGTACTTC
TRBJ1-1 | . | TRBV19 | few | CASSGPTWSEAFF | TGTGCCAGTAGTGGGCCCACATGGAGTGAAGCTTTCTTT
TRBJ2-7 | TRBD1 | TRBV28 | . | CASSFRDRGHGEQYF | TGTGCCAGCAGTTTTAGGGACAGGGGGCATGGGGAGCAGTACTTC
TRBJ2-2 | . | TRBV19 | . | CASSIPGLPPTVAGELFF | TGTGCCAGTAGTATACCGGGACTTCCCCCCACCGTGGCCGGGGAGCTGTTTTTT
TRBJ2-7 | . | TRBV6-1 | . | CASSPRTMSYEQYF | TGTGCCAGCAGTCCTCGGACAATGTCCTACGAGCAGTACTTC
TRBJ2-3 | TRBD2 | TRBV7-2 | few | CASSPWTSGGSHTQYF | TGTGCCAGCAGCCCGTGGACTAGCGGGGGGTCACATACGCAGTATTTT
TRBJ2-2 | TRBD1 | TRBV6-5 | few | CASSYHRGTGELFF | TGTGCCAGCAGTTACCACAGGGGCACCGGGGAGCTGTTTTTT
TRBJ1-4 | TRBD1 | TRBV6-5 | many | CASSYSFPGQGATNEKLFF | TGTGCCAGCAGTTACTCGTTTCCGGGACAGGGAGCAACTAATGAAAAACTGTTTTTT
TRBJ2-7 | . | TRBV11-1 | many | CASSLRGNPDEQYF | TGTGCCAGCAGCTTACGAGGGAATCCCGACGAGCAGTACTTC
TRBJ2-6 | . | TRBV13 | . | CASSRGDGLYSGANVLTF | TGTGCCAGCAGCCGGGGAGATGGTTTATACTCTGGGGCCAACGTCCTGACTTTC
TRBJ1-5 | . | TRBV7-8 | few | CASSRRGFQPQHF | TGTGCCAGCAGCCGACGGGGGTTCCAGCCCCAGCATTTT
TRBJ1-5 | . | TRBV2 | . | CASSEIWGSNQPQHF | TGTGCCAGCAGTGAAATCTGGGGAAGCAATCAGCCCCAGCATTTT
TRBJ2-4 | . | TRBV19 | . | CASSIPGPWNIQYF | TGTGCCAGTAGTATTCCAGGTCCTTGGAACATTCAGTACTTC
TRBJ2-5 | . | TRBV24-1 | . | CATSDPGGSGETQYF | TGTGCCACCAGTGACCCCGGAGGGTCGGGAGAGACCCAGTACTTC
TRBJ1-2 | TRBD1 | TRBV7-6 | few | CASSYTGGAFGYTF | TGTGCCAGCAGCTACACAGGGGGCGCGTTTGGCTACACCTTC
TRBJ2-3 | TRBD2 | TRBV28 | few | CASSLSRLAGNTDTQYF | TGTGCCAGCAGTTTGAGTCGCCTAGCGGGGAACACAGATACGCAGTATTTT
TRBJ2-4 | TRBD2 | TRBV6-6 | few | CASSILLPERGGVKNIQYF | TGTGCCAGCAGTATACTCCTCCCTGAACGGGGGGGGGTCAAAAACATTCAGTACTTC
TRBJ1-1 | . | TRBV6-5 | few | CASSFQGLEAFF | TGTGCCAGCAGTTTCCAGGGCCTTGAAGCTTTCTTT
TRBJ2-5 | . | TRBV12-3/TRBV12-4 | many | CASTQEGEETQYF | TGTGCCAGCACCCAGGAGGGGGAAGAGACCCAGTACTTC
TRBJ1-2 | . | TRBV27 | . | CASSLSSDGGYTF | TGTGCCAGCAGTTTATCATCGGACGGCGGCTACACCTTC
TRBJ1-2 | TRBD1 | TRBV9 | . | CASSPTGATNYGYTF | TGTGCCAGCAGTCCGACAGGGGCAACTAACTATGGCTACACCTTC
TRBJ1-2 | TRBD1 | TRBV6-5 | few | CASSYSRWDRNYGYTF | TGTGCCAGCAGTTACTCTAGGTGGGACAGAAACTATGGCTACACCTTC
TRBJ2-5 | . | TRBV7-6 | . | CASSFFSGPQETQYF | TGTGCCAGCAGCTTCTTTTCGGGGCCCCAAGAGACCCAGTACTTC
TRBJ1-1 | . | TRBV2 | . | CARGGGRSNTEAFF | TGTGCCAGAGGAGGAGGCAGATCGAACACTGAAGCTTTCTTT
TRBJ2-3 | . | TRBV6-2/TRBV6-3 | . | CASSIAVSTDTQYF | TGTGCCAGCAGTATAGCGGTGAGCACAGATACGCAGTATTTT
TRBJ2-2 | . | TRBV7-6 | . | CASSWDGTGELFF | TGTGCCAGCAGTTGGGACGGGACCGGGGAGCTGTTTTTT
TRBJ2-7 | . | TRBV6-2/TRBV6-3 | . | CASTWGAREQYF | TGTGCCAGCACTTGGGGGGCCCGCGAGCAGTACTTC
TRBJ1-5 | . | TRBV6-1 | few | CASSERWDTGGSGHQPQHF | TGTGCCAGCAGTGAAAGGTGGGACACGGGTGGGAGCGGCCATCAGCCCCAGCATTTT
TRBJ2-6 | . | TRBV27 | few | CASSLSHSGANVLTF | TGTGCCAGCAGTTTATCACACTCTGGGGCCAACGTCCTGACTTTC
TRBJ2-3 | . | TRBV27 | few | CASSSGPPGTQYF | TGTGCCAGCAGTTCCGGACCCCCGGGTACGCAGTATTTT
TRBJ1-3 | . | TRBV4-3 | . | CASSQAPAPGNTIYF | TGCGCCAGCAGCCAAGCCCCAGCCCCTGGAAACACCATATATTTT
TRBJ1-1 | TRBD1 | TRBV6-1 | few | CASTGWGTEAFF | TGTGCCTCGACAGGGTGGGGCACTGAAGCTTTCTTT
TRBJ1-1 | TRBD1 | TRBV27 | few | CASTWTGGRTEAFF | TGTGCCAGCACCTGGACAGGGGGCAGGACTGAAGCTTTCTTT